The present TCR beta chain was sequenced within a study of T cell changes during pregnancy in multiple sclerosis. The assay was immunoSEQ multiplex PCR, and TCRdb's table has in-frame clones only and misses some. The top ten hold just under 2% of the sample, which has tens of thousands of clones, more than 90% seen once. The V and J ends lost 2 bases and 5 bases, in that order; junction bases with no gene match: 3. There are 13 residues in the CDR3. Germline CDR1 and CDR2: KGHSH and LQKENI. The sequence was collected from a female donor with multiple sclerosis, enrolled in a pregnancy study. The sequencing used peripheral blood, collected in the second trimester of pregnancy. V and J are TRBV18 and TRBJ2-7; 7 bases line up with TRBD2. CDR3 amino acids: CASSPAGEDEQYF. The CDR3 region has the DNA TGTGCCAGCTCACCAGCGGGAGAGGACGAGCAGTACTTC.